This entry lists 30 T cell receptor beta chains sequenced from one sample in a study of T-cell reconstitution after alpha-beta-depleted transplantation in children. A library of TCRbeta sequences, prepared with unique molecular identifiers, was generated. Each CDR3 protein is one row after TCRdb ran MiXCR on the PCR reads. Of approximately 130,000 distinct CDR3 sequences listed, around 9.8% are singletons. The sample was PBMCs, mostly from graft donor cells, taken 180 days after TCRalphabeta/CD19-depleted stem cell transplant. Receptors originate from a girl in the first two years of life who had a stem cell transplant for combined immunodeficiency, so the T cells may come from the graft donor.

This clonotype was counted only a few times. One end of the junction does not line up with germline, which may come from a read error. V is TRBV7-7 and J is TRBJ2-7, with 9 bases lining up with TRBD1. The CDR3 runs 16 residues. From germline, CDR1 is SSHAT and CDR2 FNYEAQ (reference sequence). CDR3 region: CASSPHPGTGSYEQYF. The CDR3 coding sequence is TGTGCTAGCAGCCCACACCCGGGGACAGGGTCCTACGAGCAGTACTTC. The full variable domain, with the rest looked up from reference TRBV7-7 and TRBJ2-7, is GAGVSQSPRYKVTKRGQDVTLRCDPISSHATLYWYQQALGQGPEFLTYFNYEAQPDKSGLPSDRFSAERPEGSISTLTIQRTEQRDSAMYRCASSPHPGTGSYEQYFGPGTRLTVT.

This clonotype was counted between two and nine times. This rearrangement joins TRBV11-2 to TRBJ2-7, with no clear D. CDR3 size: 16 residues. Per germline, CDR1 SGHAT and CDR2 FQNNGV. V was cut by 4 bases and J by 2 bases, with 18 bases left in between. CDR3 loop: CASSSDHRYIAYEQYF. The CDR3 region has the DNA TGTGCCAGCAGCTCCGACCATCGGTATATAGCCTACGAGCAGTACTTC.

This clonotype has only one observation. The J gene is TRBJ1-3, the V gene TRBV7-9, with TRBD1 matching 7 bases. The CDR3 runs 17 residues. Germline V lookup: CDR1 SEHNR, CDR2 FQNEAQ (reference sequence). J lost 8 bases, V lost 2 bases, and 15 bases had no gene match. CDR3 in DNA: TGTGCCAGCAGCTTACCCGTGAGTGGGACAGACATGCACACCATATATTTT. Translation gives CASSLPVSGTDMHTIYF.

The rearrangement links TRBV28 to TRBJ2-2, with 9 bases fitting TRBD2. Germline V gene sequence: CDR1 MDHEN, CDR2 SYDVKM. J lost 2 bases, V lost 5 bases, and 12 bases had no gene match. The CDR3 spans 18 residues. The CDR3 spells CASSHRGVAGVNTGELFF. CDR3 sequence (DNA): TGTGCCAGCAGTCACCGTGGTGTAGCGGGGGTAAACACCGGGGAGCTGTTTTTT.

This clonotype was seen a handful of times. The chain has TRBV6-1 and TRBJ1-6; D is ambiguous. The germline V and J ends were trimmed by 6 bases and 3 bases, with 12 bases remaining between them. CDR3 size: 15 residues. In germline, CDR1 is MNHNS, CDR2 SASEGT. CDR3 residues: CASSPGELYNSPLHF. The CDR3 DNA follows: TGTGCCAGCAGCCCCGGAGAGCTCTATAATTCACCCCTCCACTTT.

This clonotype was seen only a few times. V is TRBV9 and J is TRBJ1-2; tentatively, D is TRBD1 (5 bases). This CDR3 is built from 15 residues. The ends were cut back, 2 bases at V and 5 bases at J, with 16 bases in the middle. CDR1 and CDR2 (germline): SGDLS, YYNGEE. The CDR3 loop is CASSVAGTSSYGYTF. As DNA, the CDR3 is TGTGCCAGCAGCGTGGCCGGGACCTCGAGTTATGGCTACACCTTC.

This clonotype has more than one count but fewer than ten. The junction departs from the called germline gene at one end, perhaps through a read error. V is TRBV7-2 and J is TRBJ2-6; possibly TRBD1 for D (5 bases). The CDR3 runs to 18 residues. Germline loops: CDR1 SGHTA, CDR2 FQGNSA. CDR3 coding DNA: TGTGCCAGCAGCTTAGCGGGGCCTCGGGTCTCTGGGGCCAACGGCCTGACTTTC. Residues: CASSLAGPRVSGANGLTF. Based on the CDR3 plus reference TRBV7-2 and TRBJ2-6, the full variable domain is GAGVSQSPSNKVTEKGKDVELRCDPISGHTALYWYRQSLGQGLEFLIYFQGNSAPDKSGLPSDRFSAERTGGSVSTLTIQRTQQEDSAVYLCASSLAGPRVSGANGLTFGAGSRLTVL.

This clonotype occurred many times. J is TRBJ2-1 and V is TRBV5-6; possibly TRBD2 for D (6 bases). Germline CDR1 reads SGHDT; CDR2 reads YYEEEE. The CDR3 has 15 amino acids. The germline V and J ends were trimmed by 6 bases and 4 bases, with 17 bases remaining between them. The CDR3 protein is CASNMGLRSYNEQFF. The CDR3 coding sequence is TGTGCCAGCAACATGGGACTTAGAAGTTACAATGAGCAGTTCTTC.

The CDR3 DNA is TGTGCCAGCAGCCGTTCTAGCGGGGGTCGCTACAATGAGCAGTTCTTC. It codes for CASSRSSGGRYNEQFF. The chain links TRBV7-2 to TRBJ2-1; 10 bases fit TRBD2. The V gene's germline CDR1 is SGHTA and CDR2 FQGNSA. The ends lost 5 bases at V and 3 bases at J; junction bases unmatched: 7. The CDR3 covers 16 residues.

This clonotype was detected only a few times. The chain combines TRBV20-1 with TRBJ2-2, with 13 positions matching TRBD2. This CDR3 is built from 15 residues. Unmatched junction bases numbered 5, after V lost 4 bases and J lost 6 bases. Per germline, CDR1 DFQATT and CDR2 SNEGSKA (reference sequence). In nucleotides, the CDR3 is TGCAGTGCTACGAGGACTAGCGGGAGTCCCGGGGAGCTGTTTTTT. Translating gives CSATRTSGSPGELFF.

CDR3 residues: CSVGDEQFF. The CDR3 region has the DNA TGCAGCGTTGGGGATGAGCAGTTCTTC. The chain recombines TRBV29-1 with TRBJ2-1; unclear D gene. Trimming cost V 4 bases and J 8 bases, with 3 bases left between them. Germline V gene lookup returns CDR1 SQVTM and CDR2 ANQGSEA. This CDR3 region has 9 residues.

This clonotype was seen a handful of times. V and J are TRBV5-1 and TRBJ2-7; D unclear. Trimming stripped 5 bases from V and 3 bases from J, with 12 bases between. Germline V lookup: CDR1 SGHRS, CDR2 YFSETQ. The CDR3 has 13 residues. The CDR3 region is CASRSTDNYEQYF. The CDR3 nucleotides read TGCGCCAGCAGGTCCACAGACAACTACGAGCAGTACTTC.

The CDR3 bases are TGTGCCAGCTCACAACCGGGCCCCGTCGCCGAGCAGTACTTC. Its translation: CASSQPGPVAEQYF. This chain joins TRBV18 and TRBJ2-7, with D unresolved. The ends were cut back, 4 bases at V and 6 bases at J, with 16 bases in the middle. This CDR3 is built from 14 residues. Germline V gene lookup returns CDR1 KGHSH and CDR2 LQKENI.

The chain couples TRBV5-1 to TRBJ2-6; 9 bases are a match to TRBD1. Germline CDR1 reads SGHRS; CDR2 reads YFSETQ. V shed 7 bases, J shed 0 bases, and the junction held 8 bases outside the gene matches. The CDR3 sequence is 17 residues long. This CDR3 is CASSSTGGDSGANVLTF. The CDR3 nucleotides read TGCGCCAGCTCCTCCACAGGGGGCGACTCTGGGGCCAACGTCCTGACTTTC.

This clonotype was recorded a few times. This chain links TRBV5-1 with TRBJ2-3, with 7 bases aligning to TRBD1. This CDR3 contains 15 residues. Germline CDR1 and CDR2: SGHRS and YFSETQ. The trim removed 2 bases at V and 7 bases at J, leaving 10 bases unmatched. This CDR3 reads CASSLRDRSHHTQYF. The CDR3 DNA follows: TGCGCCAGCAGCTTAAGGGACAGATCTCACCATACGCAGTATTTT.

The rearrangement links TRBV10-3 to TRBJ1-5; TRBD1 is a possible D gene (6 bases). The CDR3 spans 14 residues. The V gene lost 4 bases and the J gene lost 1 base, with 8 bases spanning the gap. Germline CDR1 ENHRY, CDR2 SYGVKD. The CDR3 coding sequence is TGTGCCATCAGTGGGGGACAAAGCAATCAGCCCCAGCATTTT. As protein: CAISGGQSNQPQHF.

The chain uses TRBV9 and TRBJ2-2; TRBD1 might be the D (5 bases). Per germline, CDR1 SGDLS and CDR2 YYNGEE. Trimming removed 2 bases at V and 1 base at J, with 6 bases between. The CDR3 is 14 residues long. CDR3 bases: TGTGCCAGCAGCGTTACAGGGAACACCGGGGAGCTGTTTTTT. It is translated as CASSVTGNTGELFF.

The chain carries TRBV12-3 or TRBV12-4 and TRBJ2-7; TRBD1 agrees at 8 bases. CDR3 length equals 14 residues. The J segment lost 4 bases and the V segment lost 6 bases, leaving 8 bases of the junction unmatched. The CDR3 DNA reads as TGTGCCAGCAGCCCCAGGGGGCCTCATTACGAGCAGTACTTC. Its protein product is CASSPRGPHYEQYF.

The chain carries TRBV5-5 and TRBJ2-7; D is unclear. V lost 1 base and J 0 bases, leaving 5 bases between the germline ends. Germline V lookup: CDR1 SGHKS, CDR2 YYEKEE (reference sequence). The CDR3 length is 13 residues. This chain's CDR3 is CASSLTVSYEQYF. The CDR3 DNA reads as TGTGCCAGCAGCTTGACAGTCTCCTACGAGCAGTACTTC.

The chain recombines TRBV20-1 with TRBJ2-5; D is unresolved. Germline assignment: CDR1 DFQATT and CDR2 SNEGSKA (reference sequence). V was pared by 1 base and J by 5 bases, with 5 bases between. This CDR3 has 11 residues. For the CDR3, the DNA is TGCAGTGCTAGAGGGTTGGAGACCCAGTACTTC. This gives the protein CSARGLETQYF.

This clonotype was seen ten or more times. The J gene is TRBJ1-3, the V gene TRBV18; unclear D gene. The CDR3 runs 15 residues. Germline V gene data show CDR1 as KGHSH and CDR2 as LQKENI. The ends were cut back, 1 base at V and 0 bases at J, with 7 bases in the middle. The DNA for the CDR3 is TGTGCCAGCTCACCACGGACTATCTCTGGAAACACCATATATTTT. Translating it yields CASSPRTISGNTIYF.

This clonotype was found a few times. CDR3 protein: CASSPPSGELFF. DNA of the CDR3: TGTGCCAGCAGCCCGCCAAGCGGGGAGCTGTTTTTT. The V call is TRBV5-4, the J call TRBJ2-2; D is uncertain. Trimming removed 4 bases at V and 7 bases at J, with 8 bases between. Germline V gene sequence: CDR1 SGHNT, CDR2 YYREEE (reference sequence). The CDR3 spans 12 residues. Full variable domain (outside the CDR3, taken from reference TRBV5-4 and TRBJ2-2): ETGVTQSPTHLIKTRGQQVTLRCSSQSGHNTVSWYQQALGQGPQFIFQYYREEENGRGNFPPRFSGLQFPNYSSELNVNALELDDSALYLCASSPPSGELFFGEGSRLTVL.

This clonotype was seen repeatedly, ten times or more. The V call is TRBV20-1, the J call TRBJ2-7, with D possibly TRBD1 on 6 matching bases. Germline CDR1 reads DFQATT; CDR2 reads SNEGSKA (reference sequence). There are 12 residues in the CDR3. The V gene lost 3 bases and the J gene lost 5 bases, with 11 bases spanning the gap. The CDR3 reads CSASGGGDEQYF. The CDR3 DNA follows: TGCAGTGCTAGTGGGGGCGGTGACGAGCAGTACTTC.

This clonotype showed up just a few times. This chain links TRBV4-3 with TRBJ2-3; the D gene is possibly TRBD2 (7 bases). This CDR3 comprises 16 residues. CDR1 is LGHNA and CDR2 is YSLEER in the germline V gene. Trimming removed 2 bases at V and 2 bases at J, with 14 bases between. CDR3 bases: TGCGCCAGCAGCCAAAGAACGGGGGGCCTCACAGATACGCAGTATTTT. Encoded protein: CASSQRTGGLTDTQYF.

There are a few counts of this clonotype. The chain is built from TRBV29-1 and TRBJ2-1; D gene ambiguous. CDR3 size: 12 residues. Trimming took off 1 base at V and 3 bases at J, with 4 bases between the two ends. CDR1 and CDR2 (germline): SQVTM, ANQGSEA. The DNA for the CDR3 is TGCAGCGTTGAAGGGGGCTACAATGAGCAGTTCTTC. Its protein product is CSVEGGYNEQFF.

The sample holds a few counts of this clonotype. The CDR3 coding sequence is TGTGCCAGCAGCCGTAGGGACTACAAGCCCTACGAGCAGTACTTC. Translated, it gives CASSRRDYKPYEQYF. The rearrangement joins TRBV3-1 to TRBJ2-7, with 7 bases lining up with TRBD2. V gave up 4 bases and J gave up 2 bases; unmatched junction bases: 8. Germline V gives CDR1 LGHDT, CDR2 YNNKEL (reference sequence). This CDR3 is built from 15 residues.

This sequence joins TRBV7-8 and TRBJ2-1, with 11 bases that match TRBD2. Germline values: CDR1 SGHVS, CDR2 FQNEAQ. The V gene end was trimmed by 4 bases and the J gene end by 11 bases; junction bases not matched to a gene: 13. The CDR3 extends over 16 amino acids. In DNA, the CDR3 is TGTGCCAGCAGCTCCGCCTTAGCGGGAGGGGGCTATCAGCAGTTCTTC. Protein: CASSSALAGGGYQQFF.

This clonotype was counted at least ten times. CDR3 amino acids: CASSGAYSLHF. In nucleotides, the CDR3 is TGTGCCAGCAGTGGGGCCTACTCCCTCCACTTT. The chain has TRBV28 and TRBJ1-6; D is perhaps TRBD1 (5 bases). This CDR3 spans 11 amino acids. Germline V CDR1 and CDR2: MDHEN, SYDVKM. Trimming removed 5 bases from V and 14 bases from J, with 10 bases in between.

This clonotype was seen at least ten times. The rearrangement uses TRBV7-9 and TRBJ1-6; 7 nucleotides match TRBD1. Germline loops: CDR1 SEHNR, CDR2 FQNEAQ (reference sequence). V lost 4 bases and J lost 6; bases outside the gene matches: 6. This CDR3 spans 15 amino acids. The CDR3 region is CASSSRGQVNSPLHF. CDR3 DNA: TGTGCCAGCAGCTCCCGAGGACAGGTTAATTCACCCCTCCACTTT.

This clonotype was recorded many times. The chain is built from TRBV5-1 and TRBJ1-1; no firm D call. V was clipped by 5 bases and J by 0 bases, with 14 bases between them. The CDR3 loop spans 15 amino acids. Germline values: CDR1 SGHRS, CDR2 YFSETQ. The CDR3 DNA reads TGCGCCAGCAGTGGTGGACGGTGGTTGAACACTGAAGCTTTCTTT. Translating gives CASSGGRWLNTEAFF.